The clone carrying this T cell receptor (beta chain) has a handful of counts. Its target is unknown. Trimming shortened V by 0 bases and J by 4 bases, and 10 bases separated the two germline ends. There are 13 residues in the CDR3. The germline gives CDR1 DFQATT, CDR2 SNEGSKA (reference sequence). The data are from a study of metastatic and nonmetastatic thyroid tumors. Looking at the study overall: Samples came from malignant and benign thyroid patients, and repertoires were compared across blood and tumor or nodule tissue. General observations from the study: Within blood and tumor, benign nodules reportedly had significantly lower TCR beta diversity than malignant thyroid tumors did.

Before thyroid surgery, none of the patients had received any treatment. Methods used by the authors: The authors used CDR3 differences across clinicopathological groups to build a distant-metastasis classifier for papillary thyroid cancer. TCRdb ran MiXCR on the PCR reads. The V and J calls follow TCRdb's processing rather than the paper's. The data contain tens of thousands of clones, over 40% of them singletons. The sample consisted of tumor tissue. This TCR derives from a male donor with papillary thyroid cancer or a benign thyroid nodule (not recorded which). Some clones in this sample may be carry-over from other donors' samples. V and J are TRBV20-1 and TRBJ2-7, with D perhaps assigned TRBD1 or TRBD2 (5 bases each). The CDR3 reads CSARDAREYEQYF. In nucleotides, the CDR3 is TGCAGTGCTAGAGATGCCAGGGAGTACGAGCAGTACTTC.